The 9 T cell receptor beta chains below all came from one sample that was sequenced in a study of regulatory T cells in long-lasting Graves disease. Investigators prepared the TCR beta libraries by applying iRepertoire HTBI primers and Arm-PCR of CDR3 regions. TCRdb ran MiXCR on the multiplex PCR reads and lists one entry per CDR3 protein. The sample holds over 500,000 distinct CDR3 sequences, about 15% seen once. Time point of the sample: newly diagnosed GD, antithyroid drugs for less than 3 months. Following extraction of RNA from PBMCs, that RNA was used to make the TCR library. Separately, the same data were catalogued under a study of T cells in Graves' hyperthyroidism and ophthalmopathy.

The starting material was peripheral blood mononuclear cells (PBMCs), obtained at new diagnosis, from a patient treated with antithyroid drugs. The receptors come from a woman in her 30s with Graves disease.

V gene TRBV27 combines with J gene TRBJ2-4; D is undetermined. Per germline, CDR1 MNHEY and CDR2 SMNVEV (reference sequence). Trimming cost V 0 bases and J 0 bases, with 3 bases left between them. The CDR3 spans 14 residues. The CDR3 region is CASSLSIAKNIQYF. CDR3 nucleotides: TGTGCCAGCAGTTTATCAATAGCCAAAAACATTCAGTACTTC.

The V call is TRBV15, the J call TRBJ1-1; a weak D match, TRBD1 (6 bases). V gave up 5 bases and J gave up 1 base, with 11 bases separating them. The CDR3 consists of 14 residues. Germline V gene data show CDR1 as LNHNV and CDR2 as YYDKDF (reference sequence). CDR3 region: CATSSRTANTEAFF. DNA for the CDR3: TGTGCCACCAGCTCCCGGACAGCGAACACTGAAGCTTTCTTT.

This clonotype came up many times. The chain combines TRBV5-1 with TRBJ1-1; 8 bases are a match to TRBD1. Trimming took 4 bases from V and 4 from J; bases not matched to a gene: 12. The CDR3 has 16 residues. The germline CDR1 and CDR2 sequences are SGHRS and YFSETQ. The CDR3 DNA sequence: TGCGCCAGCAGCGGGGGGCAGGGGGCGCTTGGCACTGAAGCTTTCTTT. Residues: CASSGGQGALGTEAFF.

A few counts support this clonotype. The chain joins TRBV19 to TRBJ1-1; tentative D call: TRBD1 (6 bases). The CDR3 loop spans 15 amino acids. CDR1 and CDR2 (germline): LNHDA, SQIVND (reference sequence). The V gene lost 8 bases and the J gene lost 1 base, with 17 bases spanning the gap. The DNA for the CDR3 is TGTGCCAGTGGGATACCAGGGGCAGCGAACACTGAAGCTTTCTTT. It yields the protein CASGIPGAANTEAFF. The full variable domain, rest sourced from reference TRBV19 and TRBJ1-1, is DGGITQSPKYLFRKEGQNVTLSCEQNLNHDAMYWYRQDPGQGLRLIYYSQIVNDFQKGDIAEGYSVSREKKESFPLTVTSAQKNPTAFYLCASGIPGAANTEAFFGQGTRLTVV.

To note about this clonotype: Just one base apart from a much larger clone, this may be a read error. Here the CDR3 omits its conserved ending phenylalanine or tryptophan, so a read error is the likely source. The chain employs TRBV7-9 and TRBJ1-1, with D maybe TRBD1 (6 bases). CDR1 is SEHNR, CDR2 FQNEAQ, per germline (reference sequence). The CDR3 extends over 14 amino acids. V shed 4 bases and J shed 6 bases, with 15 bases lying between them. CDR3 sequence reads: CASSSPPGVAEAFL. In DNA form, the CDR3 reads TGTGCCAGCAGCTCTCCCCCAGGGGTCGCTGAAGCTTTCTTG.

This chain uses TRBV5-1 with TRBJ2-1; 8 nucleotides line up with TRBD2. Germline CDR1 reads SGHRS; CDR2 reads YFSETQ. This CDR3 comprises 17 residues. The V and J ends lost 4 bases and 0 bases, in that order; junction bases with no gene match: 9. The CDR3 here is CASSIRLASSSYNEQFF. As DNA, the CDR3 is TGCGCCAGCAGCATAAGACTAGCGTCAAGCTCCTACAATGAGCAGTTCTTC.

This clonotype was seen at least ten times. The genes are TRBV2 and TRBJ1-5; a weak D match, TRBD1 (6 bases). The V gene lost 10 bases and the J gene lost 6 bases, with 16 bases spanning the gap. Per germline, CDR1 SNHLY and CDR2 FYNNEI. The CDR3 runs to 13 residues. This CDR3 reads CATAGEGVQPQHF. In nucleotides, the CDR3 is TGTGCCACAGCAGGGGAAGGGGTTCAGCCCCAGCATTTT.

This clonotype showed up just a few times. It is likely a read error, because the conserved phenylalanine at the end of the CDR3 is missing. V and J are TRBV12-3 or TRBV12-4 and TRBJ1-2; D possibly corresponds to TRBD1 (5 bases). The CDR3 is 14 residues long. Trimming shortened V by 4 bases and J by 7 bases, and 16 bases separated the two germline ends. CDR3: CASSSKSGAPGYTL. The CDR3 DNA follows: TGTGCCAGCAGTTCAAAGAGTGGGGCTCCTGGCTACACCCTC.

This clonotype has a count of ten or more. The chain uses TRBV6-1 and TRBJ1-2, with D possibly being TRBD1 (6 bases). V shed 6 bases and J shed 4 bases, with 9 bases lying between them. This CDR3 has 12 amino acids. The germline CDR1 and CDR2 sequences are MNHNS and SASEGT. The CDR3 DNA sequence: TGTGCCAGCAGCGGGACAAGCTATGGCTACACCTTC. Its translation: CASSGTSYGYTF.